This section outlines one T cell receptor beta chain sequence together with its context. This sample is part of a study of T cells in narcolepsy. On the study more broadly: Donors had narcolepsy type 1 or type 2, or were healthy controls.

The assay was immunoSEQ multiplex PCR, and TCRdb's table has in-frame clones only and misses some. The sample holds 30,000 to 40,000 clones, around 90% seen once. The receptor comes from a human donor with narcolepsy. The sample consisted of CD45RA- memory CD4+ T cells from PBMCs.

Here the CDR3 reads CASSPRVSRSYEQYF. The DNA of the CDR3 is TGCGCCAGCAGCCCCAGGGTCTCCCGATCGTACGAGCAGTACTTC. The rearrangement uses TRBV5-1 and TRBJ2-7; D is possibly TRBD1 (5 bases). The CDR3 length is 15 residues. CDR1 and CDR2 (germline): SGHRS, YFSETQ. Between the trimmed V and J ends, which lost 4 bases and 4 bases, there was a span of 18 bases.